These T cell receptor beta chains were read from a single sample in a study of blood T cells in healthy people across ages. One entry per CDR3 protein results from TCRdb running MiXCR on the 5' RACE reads. The table lists about 1.8 million distinct CDR3 sequences, around half of them singletons, with roughly 2.1% in the top ten. Sequencing used blood. Receptor source: a middle-aged woman in good health. Each CDR3 is given with its conserved first and last residue. The D gene is left open where the match is weak. Only part of the rows carry a size: once, few, many, or a class if the clone is expanded.

V	J	size	D	CDR3	DNA
TRBV6-2/TRBV6-3	TRBJ2-3	NA	NA	CASSYTRRGQRDTQYF	TGTGCCAGCAGTTACACCCGGAGGGGGCAAAGAGATACGCAGTATTTT
TRBV20-1	TRBJ2-7	NA	TRBD1	CSATHPGQQNYEQYF	TGCAGTGCTACCCATCCGGGACAGCAGAACTACGAGCAGTACTTC
TRBV7-9	TRBJ1-4	NA	NA	CASSDQGRSNEKLFF	TGTGCCAGCAGCGACCAGGGACGGAGTAATGAAAAACTGTTTTTT
TRBV12-3/TRBV12-4	TRBJ1-5	NA	NA	CASSFKGRGNQPQHF	TGTGCCAGCAGTTTCAAGGGACGGGGGAATCAGCCCCAGCATTTT
TRBV12-3/TRBV12-4	TRBJ2-3	NA	TRBD1	CASSPTGALTDTQYF	TGTGCCAGCAGTCCGACAGGGGCCCTCACAGATACGCAGTATTTT
TRBV20-1	TRBJ2-1	few	NA	CSATLANEQFF	TGCAGTGCTACTCTAGCGAATGAGCAGTTCTTC
TRBV20-1	TRBJ2-3	NA	TRBD2	CSAGTSESTDTQYF	TGCAGTGCGGGGACTAGCGAGAGCACAGATACGCAGTATTTT
TRBV9	TRBJ1-4	NA	NA	CASSVAWGLSEKLFF	TGTGCCAGCAGCGTAGCTTGGGGGCTCAGTGAAAAACTGTTTTTT
TRBV28	TRBJ2-1	NA	NA	CAGSPGLSDEQFF	TGTGCCGGCAGCCCAGGGTTGAGTGATGAGCAGTTCTTC
TRBV18	TRBJ2-5	NA	NA	CASSPKHPETQYF	TGTGCCAGCTCACCGAAGCACCCAGAGACCCAGTACTTC
TRBV28	TRBJ2-3	NA	NA	CASSSIQDTQYF	TGTGCCAGCAGCTCCATTCAGGATACGCAGTATTTT
TRBV7-2	TRBJ2-5	NA	TRBD2	CASSLIAGRQETQYF	TGTGCCAGCAGCTTAATAGCGGGGAGGCAGGAGACCCAGTACTTC
TRBV10-3	TRBJ2-3	few	NA	CAISESGRPRPTDTRYF	TGTGCCATCAGTGAGTCTGGACGTCCTAGACCCACAGATACGCGGTATTTT
TRBV27	TRBJ2-1	NA	TRBD2	CASSLAASGGSEQFF	TGTGCCAGCAGTTTGGCCGCTAGCGGGGGATCTGAGCAGTTCTTC
TRBV11-2	TRBJ2-3	NA	NA	CASSLGFPGIDTQYF	TGTGCCAGCAGCTTAGGATTTCCGGGGATAGATACGCAGTATTTT
TRBV2	TRBJ2-7	NA	NA	CASSGDVTYEQYF	TGTGCCAGCAGTGGAGACGTTACCTACGAGCAGTACTTC
TRBV12-3/TRBV12-4	TRBJ1-2	NA	NA	CASSLANREANYGYTF	TGTGCCAGCAGTTTGGCGAACAGGGAAGCTAACTATGGCTACACCTTC
TRBV6-2/TRBV6-3	TRBJ2-2	few	NA	CASRREFSTGELFF	TGTGCCAGCCGTAGGGAGTTTAGCACCGGGGAGCTGTTTTTT
TRBV11-2	TRBJ2-1	few	NA	CASSSPSTARSTYNEQFF	TGTGCCAGCAGTTCCCCCTCGACTGCAAGGAGTACCTACAATGAGCAGTTCTTC
TRBV5-1	TRBJ2-1	NA	NA	CASSLGRGADYNEQFF	TGCGCCAGCAGCTTGGGTCGGGGCGCCGACTACAATGAGCAGTTCTTC
TRBV5-1	TRBJ2-5	NA	NA	CASSLTGTNQETQYF	TGCGCCAGCAGCTTGACCGGGACCAACCAAGAGACCCAGTACTTC
TRBV6-1	TRBJ2-3	NA	NA	CASSRQALTDTQYF	TGTGCCAGCAGTCGACAGGCCCTCACAGATACGCAGTATTTT
TRBV7-9	TRBJ2-7	NA	NA	CASSLNMRGYEQYF	TGTGCCAGCAGCTTAAATATGCGGGGCTACGAGCAGTACTTC
TRBV6-2/TRBV6-3	TRBJ1-5	NA	NA	CASSWSSWADSNQPQHF	TGTGCCAGCAGTTGGTCATCGTGGGCGGATAGCAATCAGCCCCAGCATTTT
TRBV2	TRBJ2-1	few	TRBD2	CASSIRGGSSYNEQFF	TGTGCCAGTAGTATACGCGGGGGGAGCTCCTACAATGAGCAGTTCTTC
TRBV6-7	TRBJ2-5	few	TRBD1	CASRKPGQGRSYQETQYF	TGTGCCAGCAGAAAACCGGGACAGGGGCGCTCGTACCAAGAGACCCAGTACTTC
TRBV5-1	TRBJ2-1	NA	TRBD2	CASSLKASGGSTYNEQFF	TGCGCCAGCAGCTTGAAAGCTAGCGGGGGGTCTACGTACAATGAGCAGTTCTTC
TRBV16	TRBJ2-1	NA	NA	CASSQFKGVQFF	TGTGCCAGCAGCCAATTTAAGGGGGTGCAGTTCTTC
TRBV11-2	TRBJ2-1	NA	TRBD1	CAISLRRDRTYGAQFF	TGTGCCATCAGCCTGCGCCGGGACAGGACCTACGGTGCGCAGTTCTTC
TRBV4-2	TRBJ2-5	once	TRBD1	CASSQRTGAGRNEQYF	TGTGCCAGCAGCCAGAGGACAGGGGCGGGAAGGAATGAGCAGTACTTC
TRBV20-1	TRBJ2-3	few	TRBD2	CSARTSGDTDTQYF	TGCAGTGCTAGGACTAGCGGGGACACAGATACGCAGTATTTT
TRBV7-2	TRBJ1-5	NA	NA	CASSVQGPHSNQPQHF	TGTGCCAGCAGCGTACAGGGACCTCATAGCAATCAGCCCCAGCATTTT
TRBV6-6	TRBJ2-4	NA	TRBD1	CASSFLQGDQYF	TGTGCCAGCAGTTTTCTACAGGGGGATCAGTACTTC
TRBV12-3/TRBV12-4	TRBJ1-5	few	NA	CASSWTGDGNQPQHF	TGTGCCAGCAGCTGGACTGGCGATGGCAATCAGCCCCAGCATTTT
TRBV14	TRBJ1-2	few	NA	CASSGFRRGGGYTF	TGTGCCAGCAGCGGCTTTCGACGGGGCGGTGGCTACACCTTC
TRBV5-1	TRBJ2-1	NA	TRBD2	CASSGGSGGLVDEQFF	TGCGCCAGCAGCGGGGGTAGCGGGGGGCTCGTCGATGAGCAGTTCTTC
TRBV20-1	TRBJ2-3	NA	NA	CSARGRVPDTQYF	TGCAGTGCTAGAGGCAGGGTACCAGATACGCAGTATTTT
TRBV5-1	TRBJ2-5	NA	TRBD2	CASSLGGTSEETQYF	TGCGCCAGCAGCTTGGGAGGGACTAGCGAAGAGACCCAGTACTTC
TRBV4-1	TRBJ1-4	few	NA	CASSRNDGGGEKLFF	TGCGCCAGCAGCCGGAATGACGGGGGAGGAGAAAAACTGTTTTTT
TRBV7-2	TRBJ2-5	NA	NA	CASSVELGYETQYF	TGTGCCAGCAGCGTAGAACTGGGCTACGAGACCCAGTACTTC
TRBV4-1	TRBJ1-6	NA	NA	CASSPNGGHSYNSPLHF	TGCGCCAGCAGCCCCAACGGGGGCCATTCCTATAATTCACCCCTCCACTTT